Sequencing of this T cell receptor beta chain was carried out in a study of T cell repertoires in cytomegalovirus infection (dated by TCRdb to between 2018 and 2021). Regarding the complete study: Donor HLA type was relevant to the analysis, because carriage of CMV infection together with the matching HLA type was indicated by public TCR beta signatures. The paper as a whole reports these results and caveats: Cumulative frequency of public TCR beta family members discriminated carriers of CMV infection plus the relevant HLA type in this cohort and an independent 352-donor cohort. The ex vivo response was dominated by HLA-C-restricted CMV-specific TCR beta clonotypes, which also provided the single most frequent clonotype in two of eight donors.

The sequencer was an Illumina HiSeq 1500. Clones were called with MiXCR by TCRdb after fastp trimmed the public reads at Q25, and only in-frame beta chains were retained. Each CDR3 protein appears once, grouped with its most common genes and DNA. The sample contains some 130,000 distinct CDR3 sequences, roughly a quarter of them found a single time. Clones ranked in the top ten supply 30% to 40% of the sample. CDR1 and CDR2, per the germline V gene, are LGHNA and YSLEER. The CDR3 measures 15 amino acids from cysteine to phenylalanine. The CDR3 DNA has 45 bases and is translated from base 1. V is pared back by 6 bases and J by 0 bases, with 9 bases lying between the germline termini. Worth noting for this clonotype: The antigen this receptor binds is unknown. The input lacks base qualities; no much larger clone sits a single base away.

Sequencing was done on a sample of PBMCs, sequenced either directly or after in vitro stimulation (not recorded which). The chain employs TRBV4-3 and TRBJ1-6; 5 matching bases give a weak D call of TRBD1. The receptor's source is a human donor in good health (CMV status not recorded). Some clones in this sample may be carry-over from other donors' samples. The CDR3 in this case is CASRRGSSYNSPLHF. The DNA reads TGCGCCAGCAGGAGGGGCAGCTCCTATAATTCACCCCTCCACTTT.